This is a list of T cell receptor beta chains from one sample in a study of blood T cell repertoires in COVID-19. The table came from immunoSEQ multiplex PCR; TCRdb's copy has only in-frame clones and leaves some out. Among approximately 170,000 clones listed, more than 75% were seen once. The sequencing input was peripheral blood. The origin of the receptors is a woman of 80 years or more with COVID-19, enrolled during active disease. CDR3s include the opening cysteine and the closing phenylalanine or tryptophan. The order of the fields is CDR3 length, D gene, J gene, V gene, CDR3 protein. D genes are given only for firm matches.

17 | . | TRBJ1-2 | TRBV5-1 | CASSLDARSPYNYGYTF
12 | . | TRBJ2-3 | TRBV7-3 | CASSLDGGTQYF
17 | TRBD2 | TRBJ2-1 | TRBV7-3 | CASSLRTSGRDYNEQFF
18 | TRBD2 | TRBJ2-1 | TRBV6-2/TRBV6-3 | CASSPSGSDVAGPPEQFF
17 | . | TRBJ1-6 | TRBV4-2 | CASSQGQAGRTNSPLHF
15 | TRBD1 | TRBJ2-3 | TRBV9 | CASSVRDREADTQYF
18 | . | TRBJ2-3 | TRBV9 | CASSDMTSTRTKRDTQYF
11 | . | TRBJ1-1 | TRBV20-1 | CSARELVVAFF
14 | TRBD1 | TRBJ2-5 | TRBV7-2 | CASSLGQGLETQYF
13 | . | TRBJ1-1 | TRBV6-6 | CASSFTEDTEAFF
15 | . | TRBJ2-7 | TRBV19 | CASSIEQGMTYEQYF
13 | . | TRBJ1-1 | TRBV29-1 | CSVPGTSNTEAFF
19 | TRBD2 | TRBJ2-2 | TRBV28 | CASRPNSGRGLVRTGELFF
14 | . | TRBJ1-2 | TRBV18 | CASSPGTGDYGYTF
14 | . | TRBJ1-1 | TRBV4-1 | CASSQDHGGTEAFF
15 | TRBD2 | TRBJ2-2 | TRBV7-2 | CASSALGTSPGELFF
16 | TRBD2 | TRBJ2-1 | TRBV3-1/TRBV3-2 | CASSQVAGGVREEQFF
14 | . | TRBJ1-5 | TRBV28 | CATTLGVRNQPQHF
16 | . | TRBJ2-3 | TRBV6-1 | CASSEKQGGFTDTQYF
12 | . | TRBJ2-1 | TRBV2 | CASSRQSNEQFF
13 | . | TRBJ1-2 | TRBV19 | CASSILQGQGYTF
15 | . | TRBJ2-5 | TRBV5-4 | CASSLVGGLGETQYF
16 | TRBD2 | TRBJ2-5 | TRBV10-3 | CAISETSGTSQETQYF
12 | . | TRBJ1-1 | TRBV2 | CASSDRETEAFF
14 | TRBD1 | TRBJ1-5 | TRBV6-5 | CASSSRTGGQPQHF
15 | TRBD2 | TRBJ2-7 | TRBV9 | CASSVDGTSGYEQYF
13 | . | TRBJ2-5 | TRBV5-4 | CASSLYEEETQYF
16 | . | TRBJ1-5 | TRBV2 | CASSENIFQINQPQHF